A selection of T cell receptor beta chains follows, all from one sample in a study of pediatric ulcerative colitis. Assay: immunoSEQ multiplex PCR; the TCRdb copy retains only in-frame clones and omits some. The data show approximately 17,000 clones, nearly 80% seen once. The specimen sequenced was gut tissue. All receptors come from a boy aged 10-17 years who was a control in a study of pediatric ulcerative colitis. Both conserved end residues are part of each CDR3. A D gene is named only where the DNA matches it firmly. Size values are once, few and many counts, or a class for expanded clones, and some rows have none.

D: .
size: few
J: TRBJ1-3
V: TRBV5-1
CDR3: CASSFAASSGNTIYF
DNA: TGCGCCAGCAGCTTTGCGGCGAGCTCTGGAAACACCATATATTTT

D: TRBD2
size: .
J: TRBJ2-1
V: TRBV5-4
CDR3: CASSTRQGWTSGRGYNEQFF
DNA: TGTGCCAGCAGCACTCGACAGGGTTGGACTAGCGGGAGAGGGTACAATGAGCAGTTCTTC

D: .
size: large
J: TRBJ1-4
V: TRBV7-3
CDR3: CASSLTAGDNEKLFF
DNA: TGTGCCAGCAGCTTAACGGCAGGGGATAACGAAAAACTGTTTTTT

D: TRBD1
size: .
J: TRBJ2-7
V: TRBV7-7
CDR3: CASSEGGQGVGEQYF
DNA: TGTGCCAGCAGCGAAGGTGGACAGGGGGTTGGAGAGCAGTACTTC

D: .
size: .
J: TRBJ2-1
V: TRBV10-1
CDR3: CASSFSGGNEQFF
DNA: TGCGCCAGCAGTTTCTCCGGGGGCAATGAGCAGTTCTTC

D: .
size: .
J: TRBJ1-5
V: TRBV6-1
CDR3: CASSETALAGPIKPQHF
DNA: TGTGCCAGCAGTGAAACCGCGCTGGCAGGGCCCATCAAGCCCCAGCATTTT

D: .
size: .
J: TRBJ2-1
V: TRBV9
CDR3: CASSPRIEASSEQFF
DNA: TGTGCCAGCAGCCCCCGAATTGAGGCCTCGTCGGAGCAGTTCTTC

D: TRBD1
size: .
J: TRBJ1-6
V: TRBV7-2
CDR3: CASSFRGQGVGSYNSPLHF
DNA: TGTGCCAGCAGCTTCCGAGGACAGGGGGTTGGCTCCTATAATTCACCCCTCCACTTT

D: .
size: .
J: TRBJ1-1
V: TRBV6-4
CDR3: CASSERENTEAFF
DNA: TGTGCCAGCAGTGAACGGGAGAACACTGAAGCTTTCTTT

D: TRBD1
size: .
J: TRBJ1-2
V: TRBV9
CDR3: CASGTAANYGYTF
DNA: TGTGCCAGTGGGACAGCAGCTAACTATGGCTACACCTTC

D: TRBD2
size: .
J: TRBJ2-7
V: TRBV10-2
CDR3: CASSETGTRFEQYF
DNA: TGCGCCAGCAGTGAAACCGGGACTAGGTTTGAGCAGTACTTC

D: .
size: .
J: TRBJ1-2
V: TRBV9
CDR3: CASSEASGSRGGYTF
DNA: TGTGCCAGCAGCGAGGCCTCGGGTTCAAGGGGAGGCTACACCTTC

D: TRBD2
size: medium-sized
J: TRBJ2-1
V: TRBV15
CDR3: CATSRGLAGGNEQFF
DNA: TGTGCCACCAGCAGGGGACTAGCGGGTGGCAATGAGCAGTTCTTC

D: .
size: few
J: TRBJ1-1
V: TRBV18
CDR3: CASSREDEAFF
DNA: TGTGCCAGCTCCCGGGAGGATGAAGCTTTCTTT

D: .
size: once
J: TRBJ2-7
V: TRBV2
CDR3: CASSQRTTQSYEQYF
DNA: TGTGCCAGCAGCCAACGGACTACCCAATCCTACGAGCAGTACTTC

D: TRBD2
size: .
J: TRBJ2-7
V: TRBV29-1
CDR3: CSVETLAGNEQYF
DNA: TGCAGCGTTGAAACACTAGCGGGAAACGAGCAGTACTTC

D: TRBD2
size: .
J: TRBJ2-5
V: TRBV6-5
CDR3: CASSIRGGETQYF
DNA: TGTGCCAGCAGTATCCGCGGGGGGGAGACCCAGTACTTC

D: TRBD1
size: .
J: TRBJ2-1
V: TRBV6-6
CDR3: CASSYQGTGGFGEQFF
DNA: TGTGCCAGCAGTTACCAAGGGACAGGGGGGTTCGGTGAGCAGTTCTTC

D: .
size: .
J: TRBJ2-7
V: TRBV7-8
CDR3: CASSLGRASYEQYF
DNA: TGTGCCAGCAGCTTAGGCCGGGCCTCCTACGAGCAGTACTTC

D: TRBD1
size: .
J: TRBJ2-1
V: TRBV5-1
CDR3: CASSWTGPNEQFF
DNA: TGCGCCAGCAGCTGGACAGGCCCCAATGAGCAGTTCTTC

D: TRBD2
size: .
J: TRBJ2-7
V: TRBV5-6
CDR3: CASSRSGDRLYEQYF
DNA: TGTGCCAGCAGCCGTAGCGGGGACCGACTATACGAGCAGTACTTC

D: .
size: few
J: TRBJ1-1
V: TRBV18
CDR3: CASSESGFTEAFF
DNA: TGTGCCAGCTCCGAAAGCGGTTTCACTGAAGCTTTCTTT

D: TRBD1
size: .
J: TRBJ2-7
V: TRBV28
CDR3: CASSSGQEFDEQYF
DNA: TGTGCCAGCAGCTCCGGACAGGAATTTGACGAGCAGTACTTC

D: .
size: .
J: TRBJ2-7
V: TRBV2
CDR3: CASSGTVDEQYF
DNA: TGTGCCAGCAGTGGGACAGTTGACGAGCAGTACTTC

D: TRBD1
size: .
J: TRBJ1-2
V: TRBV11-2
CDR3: CASSFQGATGGYTF
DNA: TGTGCCAGCAGCTTTCAGGGGGCGACGGGAGGCTACACCTTC

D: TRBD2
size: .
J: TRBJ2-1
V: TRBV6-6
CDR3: CASRNLADSYNEQFF
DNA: TGTGCCAGCAGGAATCTAGCGGACTCCTACAATGAGCAGTTCTTC

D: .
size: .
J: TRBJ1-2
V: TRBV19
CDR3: CASSIDPRQPYGYTF
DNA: TGTGCCAGTAGTATAGATCCACGACAGCCCTATGGCTACACCTTC

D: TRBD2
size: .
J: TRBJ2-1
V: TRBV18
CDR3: CASSPIAGNNEQFF
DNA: TGTGCCAGCTCACCCATAGCGGGAAACAATGAGCAGTTCTTC

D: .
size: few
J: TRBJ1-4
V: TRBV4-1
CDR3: CASSQVALRGAATNEKLFF
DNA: TGCGCCAGCAGCCAAGTCGCCCTTCGGGGGGCCGCAACTAATGAAAAACTGTTTTTT

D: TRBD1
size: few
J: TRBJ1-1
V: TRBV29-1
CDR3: CSVEVGRGVTEAFF
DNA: TGCAGCGTTGAAGTGGGCAGGGGGGTCACTGAAGCTTTCTTT

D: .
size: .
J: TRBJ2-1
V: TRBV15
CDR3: CATSRDNEQFF
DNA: TGTGCCACCAGCCGGGACAATGAGCAGTTCTTC

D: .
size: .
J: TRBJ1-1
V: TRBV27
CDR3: CASSPWTVNTEAFF
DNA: TGTGCCAGCAGTCCCTGGACAGTGAACACTGAAGCTTTCTTT

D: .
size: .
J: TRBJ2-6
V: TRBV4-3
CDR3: CASSRIAASGANVLTF
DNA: TGCGCCAGCAGCCGCATAGCGGCTTCCGGGGCCAACGTCCTGACTTTC

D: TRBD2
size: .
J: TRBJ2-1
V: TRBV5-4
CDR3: CASSRTSGGNDEQFF
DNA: TGTGCCAGCAGCCGGACTAGCGGGGGGAATGATGAGCAGTTCTTC

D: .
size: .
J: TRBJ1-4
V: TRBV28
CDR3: CASSLLRGWPGANEKLFF
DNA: TGTGCCAGCAGTTTATTAAGGGGGTGGCCTGGGGCTAATGAAAAACTGTTTTTT

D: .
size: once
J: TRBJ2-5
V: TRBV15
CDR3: CATSRAVAQETQYF
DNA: TGTGCCACCAGCAGAGCCGTAGCACAAGAGACCCAGTACTTC

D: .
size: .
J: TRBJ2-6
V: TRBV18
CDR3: CASSPSLNRQPAVSF
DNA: TGTGCCAGCTCACCCTCCCTGAATAGACAGCCTGCAGTTTCTTTC

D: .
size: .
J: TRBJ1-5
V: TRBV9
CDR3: CASSVEGSWSQPQHF
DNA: TGTGCCAGCAGCGTAGAGGGATCGTGGAGCCAGCCCCAGCATTTT

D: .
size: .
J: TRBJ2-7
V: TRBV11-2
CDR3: CASSWGAGSYEQYF
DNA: TGTGCCAGCAGTTGGGGGGCGGGTTCCTACGAGCAGTACTTC

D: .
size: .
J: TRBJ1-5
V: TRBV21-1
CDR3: CASSLDRVVRPQHF
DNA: TGTGCCAGCAGCCTAGACAGGGTGGTTCGGCCCCAGCATTTT

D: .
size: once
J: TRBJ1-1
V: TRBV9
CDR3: CASSVDQNTEAFF
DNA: TGTGCCAGCAGCGTAGATCAGAACACTGAAGCTTTCTTT

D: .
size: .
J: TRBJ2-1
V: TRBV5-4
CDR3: CASSLASENEQFF
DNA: TGTGCCAGCAGCTTGGCAAGCGAGAATGAGCAGTTCTTC

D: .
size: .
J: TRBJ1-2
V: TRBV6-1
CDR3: CASSVGYGYTF
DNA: TGTGCCAGCAGTGTCGGCTATGGCTACACCTTC

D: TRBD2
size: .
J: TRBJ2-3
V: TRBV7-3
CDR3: CASSLGSGGPSTDTQYF
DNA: TGTGCCAGCAGCTTGGGTAGCGGGGGGCCTAGCACAGATACGCAGTATTTT

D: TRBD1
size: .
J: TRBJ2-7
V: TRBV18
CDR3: CASSPLGTGYEQYF
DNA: TGTGCCAGCTCACCTTTAGGGACAGGGTACGAGCAGTACTTC

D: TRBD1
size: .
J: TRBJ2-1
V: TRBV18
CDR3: CASSPRDRGRNEQFF
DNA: TGTGCCAGCTCACCTAGGGACAGGGGGCGAAATGAGCAGTTCTTC

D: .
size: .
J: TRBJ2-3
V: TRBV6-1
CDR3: CASSFEDGSTDTQYF
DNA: TGTGCCAGCTCATTCGAGGACGGAAGCACAGATACGCAGTATTTT

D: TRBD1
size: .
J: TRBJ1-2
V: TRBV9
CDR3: CASSDWTTGGYGYTF
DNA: TGTGCCAGCAGCGACTGGACGACAGGGGGGTATGGCTACACCTTC

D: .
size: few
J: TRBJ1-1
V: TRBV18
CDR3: CASSPPGHGNTEAFF
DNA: TGTGCCAGCTCACCACCGGGACATGGGAACACTGAAGCTTTCTTT

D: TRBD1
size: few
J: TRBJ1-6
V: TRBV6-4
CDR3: CASSSTGGNSPLHF
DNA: TGTGCCAGCAGCAGTACAGGGGGCAATTCACCCCTCCACTTT

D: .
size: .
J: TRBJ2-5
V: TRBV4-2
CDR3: CASSQGTWDAQYF
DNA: TGTGCCAGCAGCCAGGGGACTTGGGACGCCCAGTACTTC

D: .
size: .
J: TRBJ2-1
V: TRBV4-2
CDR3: CASSLTNRGSWASEQFF
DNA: TGTGCCAGCAGCCTAACTAATCGGGGTAGCTGGGCCAGTGAGCAGTTCTTC

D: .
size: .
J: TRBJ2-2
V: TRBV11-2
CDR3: CASSLQGSTGELFF
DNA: TGTGCCAGCAGCTTACAGGGTAGCACCGGGGAGCTGTTTTTT

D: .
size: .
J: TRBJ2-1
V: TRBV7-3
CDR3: CASSSRGAGLFF
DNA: TGTGCCAGCAGCTCCCGTGGTGCAGGGCTGTTCTTC

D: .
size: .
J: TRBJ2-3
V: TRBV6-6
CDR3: CASSYSRMDTQYF
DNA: TGTGCCAGCAGTTACTCTCGGATGGATACGCAGTATTTT

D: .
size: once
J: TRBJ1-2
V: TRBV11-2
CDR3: CASSKDGEANYGYTF
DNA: TGTGCCAGCAGCAAGGACGGGGAAGCTAACTATGGCTACACCTTC

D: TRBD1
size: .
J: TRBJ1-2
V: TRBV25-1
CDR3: CASSELGTGPHSYTF
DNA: TGTGCCAGCAGTGAACTTGGGACAGGGCCCCACTCCTACACCTTC

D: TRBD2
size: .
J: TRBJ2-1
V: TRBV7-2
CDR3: CASSAGLAGVNEQFF
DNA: TGTGCCAGCAGCGCGGGACTAGCGGGAGTCAATGAGCAGTTCTTC

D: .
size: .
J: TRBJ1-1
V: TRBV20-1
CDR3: CSASGRNEAFF
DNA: TGCAGTGCTAGTGGGCGGAATGAGGCTTTCTTT